One T cell receptor (beta chain) is described in this entry. This specimen belongs to a study of T cell changes during pregnancy in multiple sclerosis. The CDR3 has 15 residues. CDR1 is GTSNPN and CDR2 is SVGIG in the germline V gene (reference sequence). With V trimmed by 0 bases and J by 2 bases, 5 bases remained unmatched. Here immunoSEQ multiplex PCR was the method, and the copy in TCRdb shows in-frame clones only, minus some. This repertoire shows fewer than 70,000 clones, 80% to 95% found once; its top ten account for 1.4%. Sample: peripheral blood, taken in the second trimester of pregnancy. The TCR was taken from a female donor with multiple sclerosis, enrolled in a pregnancy study. The chain joins TRBV30 to TRBJ1-2; 8 bases fit TRBD1. CDR3: CAWSVFAGGNYGYTF. CDR3 sequence (DNA): TGTGCCTGGAGTGTATTTGCAGGGGGCAACTATGGCTACACCTTC.